This record covers a single TCR beta chain. What antigen it recognizes has not been identified. Nothing much larger sits one base from this clone, and base qualities are not available. Each collaborating institution followed its own protocols to collect whole blood in K2EDTA tubes. Collaborator samples were shipped for TCRbeta analysis as frozen whole blood, isolated PBMCs, or DNA extracted from either sample type. The immunoSEQ Assay, a bias-controlled multiplex PCR, was used to amplify TCRbeta CDR3 regions from genomic DNA. The study's processing was this. The number of nucleated cells in each sample was estimated by amplification of reference gene primers within the assay. To quantify the absolute abundance of each unique TCRbeta CDR3 rearrangement, sequence reads were collapsed and filtered. Productive Simpson clonality was computed per sample as the square root of Simpson's diversity index over productive rearrangements. TCRdb holds this immuneACCESS table with in-frame rearrangements only. Some clones are missing; in checked studies, unresolved V genes explain under half, and the rest has no known cause. For V, J and clone size, that table is used; D and trimming come from the DNA. The sample table records approximately 270,000 clones; roughly 91% of these occur just once. The leading ten clones occupy 0.7% to 0.9% of the sample.

This specimen belongs to a study of blood T cell repertoires in COVID-19 (TCRdb year 2020). Regarding the research as a whole: Samples from collaborators originated in the United States, Italy and Spain and spanned both the acute and convalescent phases of COVID-19. The prospective study material was composed of cDNA or gDNA derived from T cells, B-cell-depleted T cells, or PBMCs. The dataset comprised deeply sampled blood TCRbeta repertoires from subjects exposed to, actively infected with, or recovered from COVID-19. The repertoires were released in a freely available public database intended as a resource for research on the immune response to SARS-CoV-2. Samples were obtained from the ongoing ImmuneRACE study (first 160 participants) and from roughly 1,300 subjects provided by 6 global collaborators. A de-identified subject ID, COVID-19 status, age in years and sex were almost always included in the sample metadata. Where available, HLA class I and class II types were obtained from metadata supplied by the sample provider rather than from assay-based typing. The research as a whole found: The quantity of clinical and demographic metadata differed by source and by participant and was supplied without curation.

CDR1 and CDR2 were assigned from the germline V gene (reference sequence) as MNHEY and SMNVEV. The V end loses 7 bases and the J end loses 3 bases, and a stretch of 14 bases separates them. The CDR3 goes from the cysteine to the phenylalanine over 14 residues. Of the read, only the CDR3 DNA is kept; its 42 bases are in frame from base 1. The sequencing input was peripheral blood. This sequence was found in a man aged 25 to 40 with acute or convalescent COVID-19. The chain is assembled from TRBV27 and TRBJ2-3; TRBD2 might be the D gene, on 6 matching bases. The DNA reads TGTGCCAGCACCCATGGGGGAGGTACAGATACGCAGTATTTT. This gives the protein CASTHGGGTDTQYF.